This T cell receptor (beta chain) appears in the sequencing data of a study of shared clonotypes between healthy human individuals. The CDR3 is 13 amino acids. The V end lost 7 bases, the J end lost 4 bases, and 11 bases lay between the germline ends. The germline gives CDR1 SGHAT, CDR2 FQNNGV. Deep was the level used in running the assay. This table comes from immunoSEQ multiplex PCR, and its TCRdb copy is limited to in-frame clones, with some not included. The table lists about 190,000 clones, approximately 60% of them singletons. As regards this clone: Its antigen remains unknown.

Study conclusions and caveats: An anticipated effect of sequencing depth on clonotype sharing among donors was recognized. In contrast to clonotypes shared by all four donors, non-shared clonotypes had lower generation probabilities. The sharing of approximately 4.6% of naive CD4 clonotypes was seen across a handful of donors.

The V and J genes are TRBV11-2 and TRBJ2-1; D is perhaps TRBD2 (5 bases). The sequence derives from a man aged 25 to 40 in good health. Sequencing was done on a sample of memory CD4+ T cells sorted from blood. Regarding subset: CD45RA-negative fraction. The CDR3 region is CASNRREYNEQFF. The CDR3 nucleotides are TGTGCCAGCAATCGACGGGAATACAATGAGCAGTTCTTC.